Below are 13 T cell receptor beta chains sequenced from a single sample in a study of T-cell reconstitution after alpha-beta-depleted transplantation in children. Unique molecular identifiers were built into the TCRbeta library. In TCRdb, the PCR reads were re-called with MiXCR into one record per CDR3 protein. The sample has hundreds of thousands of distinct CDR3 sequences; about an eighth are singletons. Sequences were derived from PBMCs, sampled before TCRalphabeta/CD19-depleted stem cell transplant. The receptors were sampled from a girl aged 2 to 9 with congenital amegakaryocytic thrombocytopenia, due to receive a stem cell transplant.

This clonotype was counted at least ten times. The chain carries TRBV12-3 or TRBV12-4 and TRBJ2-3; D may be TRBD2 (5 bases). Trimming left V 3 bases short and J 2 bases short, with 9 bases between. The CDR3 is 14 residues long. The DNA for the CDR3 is TGTGCCAGCAGTTTTTTAGCGATCACAGATACGCAGTATTTT. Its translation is CASSFLAITDTQYF.

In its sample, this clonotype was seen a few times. This CDR3 reads CASSLAVAGDYNEQFF. In nucleotides, the CDR3 is TGCGCCAGCAGCTTGGCCGTCGCGGGGGACTACAATGAGCAGTTCTTC. V gene TRBV5-1 combines with J gene TRBJ2-1, with TRBD2 matching over 7 bases. This CDR3 is 16 amino acids long. With 0 bases clipped from V and 3 bases from J, the junction kept 6 bases outside the gene matches. Germline V gene sequence: CDR1 SGHRS, CDR2 YFSETQ.

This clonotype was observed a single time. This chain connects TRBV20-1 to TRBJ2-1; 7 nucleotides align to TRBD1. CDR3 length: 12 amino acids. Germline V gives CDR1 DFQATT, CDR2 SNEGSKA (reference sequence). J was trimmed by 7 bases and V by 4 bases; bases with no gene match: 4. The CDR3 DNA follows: TGCAGTGCTAAGGGACAGCGGAATGAGCAGTTCTTC. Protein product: CSAKGQRNEQFF.

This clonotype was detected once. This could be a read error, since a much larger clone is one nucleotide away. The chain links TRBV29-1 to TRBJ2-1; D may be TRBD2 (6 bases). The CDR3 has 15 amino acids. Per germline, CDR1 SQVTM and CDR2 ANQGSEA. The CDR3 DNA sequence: TGCAGCGTTGCGAAAGGGAAAGGAGGGATGAATGAGCAGTCCTTC. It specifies CSVAKGKGGMNEQSF.

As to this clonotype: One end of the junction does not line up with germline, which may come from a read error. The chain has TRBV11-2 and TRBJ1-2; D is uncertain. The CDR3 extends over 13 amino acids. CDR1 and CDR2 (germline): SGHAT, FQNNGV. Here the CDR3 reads CASSWTANYGYPF. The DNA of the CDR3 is TGTGCCAGCAGTTGGACGGCTAACTATGGCTACCCCTTC.

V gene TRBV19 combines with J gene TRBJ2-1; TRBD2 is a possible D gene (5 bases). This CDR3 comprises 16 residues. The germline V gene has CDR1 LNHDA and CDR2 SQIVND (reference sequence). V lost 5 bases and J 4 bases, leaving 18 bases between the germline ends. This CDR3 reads CASSPRGLKSYNEQFF. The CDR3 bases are TGTGCCAGTAGTCCCCGAGGACTTAAGTCTTACAATGAGCAGTTCTTC.

The CDR3 reads CASSETDRAGANVLTF. For the CDR3, the DNA is TGTGCCAGCAGCGAAACCGACAGGGCTGGGGCCAACGTCCTGACTTTC. The J gene is TRBJ2-6, the V gene TRBV3-1; TRBD1 matches 7 bases. The CDR3 totals 16 residues. Germline loops: CDR1 LGHDT, CDR2 YNNKEL (reference sequence). V shed 5 bases and J 2 bases; nucleotides not matched to a gene: 6.

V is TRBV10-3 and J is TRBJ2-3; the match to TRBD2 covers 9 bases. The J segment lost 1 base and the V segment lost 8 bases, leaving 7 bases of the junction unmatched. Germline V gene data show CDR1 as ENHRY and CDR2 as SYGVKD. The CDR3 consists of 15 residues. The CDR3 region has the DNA TGTGCCATCGGGGGAGCGGGAGGTGGCACAGATACGCAGTATTTT. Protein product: CAIGGAGGGTDTQYF.

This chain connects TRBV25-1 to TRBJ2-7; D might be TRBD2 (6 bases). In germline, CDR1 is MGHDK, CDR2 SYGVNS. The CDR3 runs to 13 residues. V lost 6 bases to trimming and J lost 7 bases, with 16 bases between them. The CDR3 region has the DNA TGTGCCAGCAGCCGGGGAGGCGAAAGGGAGCAGTACTTC. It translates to CASSRGGEREQYF.

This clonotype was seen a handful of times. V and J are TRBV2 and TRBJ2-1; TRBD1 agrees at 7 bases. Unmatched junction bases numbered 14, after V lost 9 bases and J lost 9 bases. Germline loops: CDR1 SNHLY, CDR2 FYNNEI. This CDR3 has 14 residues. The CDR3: CASEGAQRLTEQFF. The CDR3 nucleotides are TGTGCCAGTGAGGGGGCCCAAAGGCTCACTGAGCAGTTCTTC.

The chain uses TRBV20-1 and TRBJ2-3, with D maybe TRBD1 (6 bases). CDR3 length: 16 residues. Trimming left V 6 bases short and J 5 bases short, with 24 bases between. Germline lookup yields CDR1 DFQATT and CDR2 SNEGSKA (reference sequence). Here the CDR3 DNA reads TGCAGTGCCCCCCTGGTTGTGTACCTAGGGGGAGATACGCAGTATTTT. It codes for CSAPLVVYLGGDTQYF.

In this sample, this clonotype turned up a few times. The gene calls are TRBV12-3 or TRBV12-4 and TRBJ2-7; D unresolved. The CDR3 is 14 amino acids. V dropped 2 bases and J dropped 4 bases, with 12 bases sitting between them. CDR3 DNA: TGTGCCAGCAGTTTAAAACCGAGCTTTTACGAGCAGTACTTC. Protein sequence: CASSLKPSFYEQYF.

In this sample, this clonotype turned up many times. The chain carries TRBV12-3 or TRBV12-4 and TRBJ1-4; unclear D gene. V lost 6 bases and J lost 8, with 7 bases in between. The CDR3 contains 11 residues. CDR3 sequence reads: CASSETEKLFF. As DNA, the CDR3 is TGTGCCAGCAGCGAGACCGAAAAACTGTTTTTT.